One T cell receptor (beta chain) is described in this entry. What it recognizes is unknown. This record belongs to a study of T cell responses to AZD1222 COVID-19 vaccine. Study in general: Investigators merged groups given second doses at roughly 4 or roughly 12 weeks. Findings of the study overall: Spike-spanning, vaccine-associated CD4 TCRs were dominant at 160-218 and 743-854.

Data came from immunoSEQ multiplex PCR; TCRdb stores just in-frame clones and leaves some out. The data hold about 68,000 clones, with 60% to 85% observed a single time. The source of this sequence is an adult in good health. Source: peripheral blood, taken on day 0 of AZD1222 vaccination.

Here the CDR3 DNA reads TGTGCCAGCAGCCAAGTCAGAAGTAATTCACCCCTCCACTTT. This encodes CASSQVRSNSPLHF. The genes are TRBV14 and TRBJ1-6; D is uncertain. The germline V gene has CDR1 SGHDN and CDR2 FVKESK. With 1 base removed from V and 6 bases from J, the gap between germline ends came to 7 bases. This CDR3 spans 14 amino acids.